What follows are 10 T cell receptor beta chains derived from one specimen sequenced in a study of T cells after yellow fever vaccination. TCRdb passed the 5' RACE reads through MiXCR, listing each CDR3 protein once. The profile shows some 320,000 distinct CDR3 sequences, about 4% of them singletons. The input for sequencing was PBMCs, taken 5 days after the yellow fever booster vaccination. The receptors here all came from a man between 18 and 35 years old who received the YFV17D yellow fever vaccine.

This clonotype was detected ten times or more. The chain combines TRBV12-3 or TRBV12-4 with TRBJ2-7; D is ambiguous. The CDR3 contains 11 residues. The germline V and J ends were trimmed by 1 base and 5 bases, with 3 bases remaining between them. Here the CDR3 reads CASSLDHEQYF. In DNA form, the CDR3 reads TGTGCCAGCAGTTTAGACCACGAGCAGTACTTC.

V is TRBV7-3 and J is TRBJ2-1, with D tentatively TRBD1 (6 bases). Trimming cost V 5 bases and J 0 bases, with 11 bases left between them. This CDR3 has 15 amino acids. From germline, CDR1 is SGHTA and CDR2 FQGTGA. CDR3 sequence: CASSVGQSSYNEQFF. Here the CDR3 DNA reads TGTGCCAGCAGCGTCGGACAGAGCTCCTACAATGAGCAGTTCTTC.

The chain is built from TRBV5-4 and TRBJ2-3; no reliable D call. V lost 0 bases, J lost 1 base, and 12 bases lay in between. Germline V lookup: CDR1 SGHNT, CDR2 YYREEE (reference sequence). This CDR3 spans 16 amino acids. CDR3 region: CASSLVLSQGTDTQYF. As DNA, the CDR3 is TGTGCCAGCAGCTTGGTTCTAAGCCAGGGCACAGATACGCAGTATTTT.

This clonotype was seen repeatedly, ten times or more. The rearrangement uses TRBV9 and TRBJ1-6, with a weak D call TRBD1 (5 bases). V was pared by 3 bases and J by 10 bases, with 20 bases between. The germline V gene has CDR1 SGDLS and CDR2 YYNGEE. This CDR3 is built from 16 residues. CDR3 in amino acids: CASSAATGGSGSPLHF. The CDR3 DNA is TGTGCCAGCAGCGCTGCAACAGGAGGCTCAGGATCACCCCTCCACTTT.

V usage is TRBV9 and J usage is TRBJ1-2; 7 bases are shared with TRBD1. This CDR3 has 13 amino acids. Germline CDR1 SGDLS, CDR2 YYNGEE. The trim removed 4 bases at V and 8 bases at J, leaving 8 bases unmatched. In DNA, the CDR3 is TGTGCCAGCAGCCAGGGGGAGTTAGGCGGCTACACCTTC. As protein: CASSQGELGGYTF.

The table lists this clonotype with a few counts. V gene TRBV5-4 combines with J gene TRBJ1-4; D is undetermined. Germline V lookup: CDR1 SGHNT, CDR2 YYREEE (reference sequence). The germline V and J ends were trimmed by 1 base and 5 bases, with 12 bases remaining between them. The CDR3 contains 15 residues. The CDR3 is CASSLRADPNEKLFF. The CDR3 coding sequence is TGTGCCAGCAGCTTGAGGGCCGACCCGAATGAAAAACTGTTTTTT.

This clonotype was observed at least ten times. The J gene is TRBJ2-1, the V gene TRBV7-6; TRBD1 or TRBD2 may be the D gene (5 bases each). The CDR3 totals 15 residues. Between the trimmed V and J ends, which lost 4 bases and 6 bases, there was a span of 16 bases. CDR1 and CDR2 from the germline V gene are SGHVS and FNYEAQ. In DNA form, the CDR3 reads TGTGCCAGCAGCTCACCAGGGTCGGGGAGCAATGAGCAGTTCTTC. Translation: CASSSPGSGSNEQFF.

The chain is built from TRBV2 and TRBJ2-7; 9 bases fit TRBD2. Germline V lookup: CDR1 SNHLY, CDR2 FYNNEI. The CDR3 spans 16 residues. After removal of 4 bases from V and 0 bases from J, the junction contained 7 bases not matched to a gene. CDR3 region: CASSGLAGNPSYEQYV. The DNA for the CDR3 is TGTGCCAGCAGTGGGCTAGCGGGGAACCCCTCCTACGAGCAGTACGTC.

This clonotype occurred a few times. The V gene is TRBV20-1, the J gene TRBJ2-7; 7 nucleotides match TRBD2. In germline, CDR1 is DFQATT, CDR2 SNEGSKA (reference sequence). Unmatched junction bases numbered 10, after V lost 5 bases and J lost 6 bases. The length of the CDR3 is 13 residues. The CDR3 region is CSAGSGTGGEQYV. The CDR3 nucleotides read TGCAGTGCTGGCTCCGGGACGGGAGGCGAGCAGTACGTC.

This clonotype appeared a few times. This sequence joins TRBV6-1 and TRBJ2-7, with D perhaps TRBD1 or TRBD2 (6 bases each). CDR1 MNHNS and CDR2 SASEGT come from the germline V gene. The CDR3 totals 15 residues. V gave up 10 bases and J gave up 0 bases, with 19 bases separating them. CDR3 sequence: CANSQPGAFSYEQYF. The CDR3 coding sequence is TGTGCCAACAGCCAGCCGGGGGCCTTCTCCTACGAGCAGTACTTC.